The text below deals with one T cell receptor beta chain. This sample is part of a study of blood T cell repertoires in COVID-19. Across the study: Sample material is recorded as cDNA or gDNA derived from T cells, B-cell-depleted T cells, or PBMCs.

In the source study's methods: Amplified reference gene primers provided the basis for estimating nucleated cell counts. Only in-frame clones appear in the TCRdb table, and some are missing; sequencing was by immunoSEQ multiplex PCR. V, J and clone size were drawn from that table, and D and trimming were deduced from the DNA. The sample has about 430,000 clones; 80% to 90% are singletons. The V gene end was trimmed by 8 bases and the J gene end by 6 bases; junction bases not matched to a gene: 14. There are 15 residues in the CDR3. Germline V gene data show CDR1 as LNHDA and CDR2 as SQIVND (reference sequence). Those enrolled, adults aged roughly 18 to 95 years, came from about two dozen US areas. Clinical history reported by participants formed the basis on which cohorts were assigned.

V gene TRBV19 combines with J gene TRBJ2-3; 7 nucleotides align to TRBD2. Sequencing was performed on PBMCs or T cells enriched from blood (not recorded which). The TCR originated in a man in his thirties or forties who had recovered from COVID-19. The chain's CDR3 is CASWAAGEGADTQYF. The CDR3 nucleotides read TGTGCCAGTTGGGCTGCGGGAGAGGGTGCGGATACGCAGTATTTT.